A selection of T cell receptor beta chains follows, all from one sample in a study of preoperative IRX-2 immunotherapy in early breast cancer. Sequenced by immunoSEQ multiplex PCR; TCRdb stores in-frame clones only, minus some. The sample lists a few thousand clones, roughly 69% occurring once. This specimen consisted of tumor tissue, obtained after IRX-2 immunotherapy. These receptors were collected from a human donor with breast cancer. Both conserved end residues are part of each CDR3. The order of the fields is V gene, J gene, clone size, D gene, CDR3 DNA, CDR3 protein. D genes are given only for firm matches. The listing skips clone size in some rows; elsewhere it reads once, few, many or a size class.

v_call: TRBV6-8; j_call: TRBJ2-1; clone_size: medium-sized; d_call: TRBD2; cdr3_nt: TGTGCCAGCAGTTACTCGATGGCGGGGGGCCGCCGTGATGAGCAGTTCTTC; cdr3_aa: CASSYSMAGGRRDEQFF
v_call: TRBV18; j_call: TRBJ2-7; clone_size: -; d_call: -; cdr3_nt: TGTGCCAGCTCAGCCGGCCAGGGACCCTACGAGCAGTACTTC; cdr3_aa: CASSAGQGPYEQYF
v_call: TRBV15; j_call: TRBJ2-7; clone_size: few; d_call: -; cdr3_nt: TGTGCCACCAGCAGAGATCTGGCGAAGCTAGCGAGAAGAAGCTCCTACGAGCAGTACTTC; cdr3_aa: CATSRDLAKLARRSSYEQYF
v_call: TRBV6-8; j_call: TRBJ2-6; clone_size: -; d_call: -; cdr3_nt: TGTGCCAGCAGTTACTCGGGGGGCTACTTAAGCTCTGGGGCCAACGTCCTGACTTTC; cdr3_aa: CASSYSGGYLSSGANVLTF
v_call: TRBV11-3; j_call: TRBJ2-5; clone_size: once; d_call: TRBD1; cdr3_nt: TGTGCCAGCAGCTCGACAGGGGGCGGGGAGACCCAGTACTTC; cdr3_aa: CASSSTGGGETQYF
v_call: TRBV5-1; j_call: TRBJ1-5; clone_size: few; d_call: TRBD1; cdr3_nt: TGCGCCAGCAGCTTGGAGGGGGCAGATGGCAATCAGCCCCAGCATTTT; cdr3_aa: CASSLEGADGNQPQHF
v_call: TRBV19; j_call: TRBJ2-5; clone_size: few; d_call: -; cdr3_nt: TGTGCCAGTAGTATCGAGTCCGGGAAGGAGACCCAGTACTTC; cdr3_aa: CASSIESGKETQYF
v_call: TRBV28; j_call: TRBJ1-5; clone_size: -; d_call: -; cdr3_nt: TGTGCCAGCATAGGAACAGATAATCAGCCCCAGCATTTT; cdr3_aa: CASIGTDNQPQHF
v_call: TRBV6-8; j_call: TRBJ1-2; clone_size: -; d_call: -; cdr3_nt: TGTGCCAGCAGCCCCGACAGAAACTATGGCTACACCTTC; cdr3_aa: CASSPDRNYGYTF
v_call: TRBV14; j_call: TRBJ2-3; clone_size: -; d_call: TRBD1; cdr3_nt: TGTGCCAGCAGCCAAATACGGGCAGGGGGATCAGATACGCAGTATTTT; cdr3_aa: CASSQIRAGGSDTQYF
v_call: TRBV19; j_call: TRBJ2-2; clone_size: few; d_call: -; cdr3_nt: TGTGCCAGTAGTTTTAGTTGGGAGGGGGAGCTGTTTTTT; cdr3_aa: CASSFSWEGELFF
v_call: TRBV14; j_call: TRBJ1-1; clone_size: -; d_call: -; cdr3_nt: TGTGCCAGCAGCCAAGATCTTGGGAACACTGAAGCTTTCTTT; cdr3_aa: CASSQDLGNTEAFF
v_call: TRBV4-1; j_call: TRBJ2-5; clone_size: -; d_call: TRBD2; cdr3_nt: TGCGCCAGCAGCCAAACTAGCGGGAGCCAAGAGACCCAGTACTTC; cdr3_aa: CASSQTSGSQETQYF
v_call: TRBV19; j_call: TRBJ2-7; clone_size: few; d_call: TRBD2; cdr3_nt: TGTGCCAGTAGTATACAAGCGGGAGCTTACGAGCAGTACTTC; cdr3_aa: CASSIQAGAYEQYF
v_call: TRBV14; j_call: TRBJ2-7; clone_size: -; d_call: -; cdr3_nt: TGTGCCAGCAGCCCGCAGGGACGGGAGCAGTACTTC; cdr3_aa: CASSPQGREQYF
v_call: TRBV18; j_call: TRBJ2-7; clone_size: -; d_call: TRBD2; cdr3_nt: TGTGCCAGCTCACCAATATTACTAGCGGGAGCCGGTACCTACGAGCAGTACTTC; cdr3_aa: CASSPILLAGAGTYEQYF
v_call: TRBV5-1; j_call: TRBJ1-2; clone_size: few; d_call: TRBD1; cdr3_nt: TGCGCCAGCAGCTTGGGAGGGACAGGGGAATATGGCTACACCTTC; cdr3_aa: CASSLGGTGEYGYTF
v_call: TRBV6-8; j_call: TRBJ2-3; clone_size: -; d_call: TRBD1; cdr3_nt: TGTGCCAGCAGTCCCAGACAGGGTACAGATACGCAGTATTTT; cdr3_aa: CASSPRQGTDTQYF
v_call: TRBV7-5; j_call: TRBJ2-5; clone_size: -; d_call: -; cdr3_nt: TGTGCCAGCAGCTTATGGCTAGCTGAACAAGAGACCCAGTACTTC; cdr3_aa: CASSLWLAEQETQYF
v_call: TRBV15; j_call: TRBJ2-3; clone_size: -; d_call: TRBD1; cdr3_nt: TGTGCCACCAGCCGCTCCAGGGGGCGAGCAGATACGCAGTATTTT; cdr3_aa: CATSRSRGRADTQYF
v_call: TRBV28; j_call: TRBJ2-3; clone_size: -; d_call: TRBD1; cdr3_nt: TGTGCCAGCAGTCTGGACAGGGGAAGTTCAGATACGCAGTATTTT; cdr3_aa: CASSLDRGSSDTQYF
v_call: TRBV5-1; j_call: TRBJ1-4; clone_size: -; d_call: -; cdr3_nt: TGCGCCAGCAGCTTGGCCGGGGCAGGGGCTAATGAAAAACTGTTTTTT; cdr3_aa: CASSLAGAGANEKLFF
v_call: TRBV5-1; j_call: TRBJ2-2; clone_size: few; d_call: TRBD2; cdr3_nt: TGCGCCAGCAGCGGAGGGACTAGCGGGAGGGCCGCCGGGGAGCTGTTTTTT; cdr3_aa: CASSGGTSGRAAGELFF
v_call: TRBV11-3; j_call: TRBJ2-3; clone_size: -; d_call: -; cdr3_nt: TGTGCCAGCAGCCTAGGGGGGAGTTTGAATACGCAGTATTTT; cdr3_aa: CASSLGGSLNTQYF
v_call: TRBV29-1; j_call: TRBJ1-3; clone_size: -; d_call: -; cdr3_nt: TGCAGCGTTGAATACAACTCTGGAAACACCATATATTTT; cdr3_aa: CSVEYNSGNTIYF
v_call: TRBV28; j_call: TRBJ2-1; clone_size: -; d_call: TRBD2; cdr3_nt: TGTGCCAGCAGTATAGCGGGGGCTTACAATGAGCAGTTCTTC; cdr3_aa: CASSIAGAYNEQFF
v_call: TRBV6-8; j_call: TRBJ2-2; clone_size: -; d_call: -; cdr3_nt: TGTGCCAGCAGTTACAATGGGGAGCCCGGGGAGCTGTTTTTT; cdr3_aa: CASSYNGEPGELFF
v_call: TRBV29-1; j_call: TRBJ2-7; clone_size: few; d_call: -; cdr3_nt: TGCAGCGTCGATCTTACAGGGTACGAGCAGTACTTC; cdr3_aa: CSVDLTGYEQYF
v_call: TRBV6-8; j_call: TRBJ1-2; clone_size: -; d_call: TRBD1; cdr3_nt: TGTGCCAGCAGTGCGAGACAGGGGGGCTATGGCTACACCTTC; cdr3_aa: CASSARQGGYGYTF
v_call: TRBV18; j_call: TRBJ2-5; clone_size: once; d_call: -; cdr3_nt: TGTGCCAGCTCACCACAGGGGGAAGGGGAGACCCAGTACTTC; cdr3_aa: CASSPQGEGETQYF
v_call: TRBV28; j_call: TRBJ1-3; clone_size: few; d_call: -; cdr3_nt: TGTGCCAGCAGCCTTAGAGACTATTTTGGAAACACCATATATTTT; cdr3_aa: CASSLRDYFGNTIYF
v_call: TRBV19; j_call: TRBJ2-2; clone_size: once; d_call: -; cdr3_nt: TGTGCCAGTAGTATTTACACTAAGCGATTTACCACCGGGGAGCTGTTTTTT; cdr3_aa: CASSIYTKRFTTGELFF
v_call: TRBV11-3; j_call: TRBJ1-3; clone_size: medium-sized; d_call: -; cdr3_nt: TGTGCCAGCAGCTCCGAGGGGGGGCGAGGAAACACCATATATTTT; cdr3_aa: CASSSEGGRGNTIYF
v_call: TRBV18; j_call: TRBJ2-5; clone_size: -; d_call: TRBD2; cdr3_nt: TGTGCCAGCTCACCAACGGGGGGAGAGACCCAGTACTTC; cdr3_aa: CASSPTGGETQYF
v_call: TRBV6-8; j_call: TRBJ1-2; clone_size: -; d_call: -; cdr3_nt: TGTGCCAGCAGGAGAAACCCGGACAGCCATCTTGGCTACACCTTC; cdr3_aa: CASRRNPDSHLGYTF
v_call: TRBV28; j_call: TRBJ1-2; clone_size: -; d_call: -; cdr3_nt: TGTGCCAGCAGTCCTTCTTTACAGGTTAACTATGGCTACACCTTC; cdr3_aa: CASSPSLQVNYGYTF
v_call: TRBV11-3; j_call: TRBJ2-1; clone_size: medium-sized; d_call: TRBD1; cdr3_nt: TGTGCCAGCAGCTTCGACAGGGGGCAGGATGAGCAGTTCTTC; cdr3_aa: CASSFDRGQDEQFF
v_call: TRBV19; j_call: TRBJ2-7; clone_size: few; d_call: -; cdr3_nt: TGTGCCACTAGGGGAGCAAGTTACGAGCAGTACTTC; cdr3_aa: CATRGASYEQYF
v_call: TRBV11-3; j_call: TRBJ2-7; clone_size: few; d_call: -; cdr3_nt: TGTGCCAGCAGCTCCCTCCGAAATACTTACGAGCAGTACTTC; cdr3_aa: CASSSLRNTYEQYF
v_call: TRBV6-8; j_call: TRBJ2-2; clone_size: -; d_call: -; cdr3_nt: TGTGCCAGCAGTTCGCCTTTCACCGGGACCACCAACACCGGGGAGCTGTTTTTT; cdr3_aa: CASSSPFTGTTNTGELFF
v_call: TRBV12-5; j_call: TRBJ2-7; clone_size: -; d_call: -; cdr3_nt: TGTGCGGTCGTAGTTTACTACGAGCAGTACTTC; cdr3_aa: CAVVVYYEQYF
v_call: TRBV11-3; j_call: TRBJ1-5; clone_size: -; d_call: -; cdr3_nt: TGTGCCAGCAAAAGGGACGGACCCGGGCATCAGCCCCAGCATTTT; cdr3_aa: CASKRDGPGHQPQHF
v_call: TRBV6-1; j_call: TRBJ2-3; clone_size: -; d_call: TRBD2; cdr3_nt: TGTGCCAGCAGTGAAGCGCTGGAGCGGGAGTTGGCAGATACGCAGTATTTT; cdr3_aa: CASSEALERELADTQYF
v_call: TRBV6-8; j_call: TRBJ1-5; clone_size: -; d_call: -; cdr3_nt: TGTGCCAGCAGTTACTCGGGGGGGACCAATCAGCCCCAGCATTTT; cdr3_aa: CASSYSGGTNQPQHF
v_call: TRBV9; j_call: TRBJ2-5; clone_size: -; d_call: -; cdr3_nt: TGTGCCAGCACCAGCATGGGGGCAGGAAAAGAGACCCAGTACTTC; cdr3_aa: CASTSMGAGKETQYF
v_call: TRBV19; j_call: TRBJ1-5; clone_size: -; d_call: -; cdr3_nt: TGTGCCAGTAGTAAGGTTCGGGAACAGAGAAATCAGCCCCAGCATTTT; cdr3_aa: CASSKVREQRNQPQHF
v_call: TRBV19; j_call: TRBJ2-2; clone_size: -; d_call: -; cdr3_nt: TGTGCCAGTAGTATAGATTTTTGGACAGCGAACACCGGGGAGCTGTTTTTT; cdr3_aa: CASSIDFWTANTGELFF
v_call: TRBV18; j_call: TRBJ1-2; clone_size: -; d_call: TRBD1; cdr3_nt: TGTGCCAGCTCACCCCCGGACAGGGAAAACTATGGCTACACCTTC; cdr3_aa: CASSPPDRENYGYTF
v_call: TRBV28; j_call: TRBJ1-2; clone_size: -; d_call: -; cdr3_nt: TGTGCCAGCAGTTTACCGGGGGCATTTAACTATGGCTACACCTTC; cdr3_aa: CASSLPGAFNYGYTF